A selection of T cell receptor beta chains follows, all from one sample in a study of OX40 agonist ivuxolimab in advanced cancers. This table comes from immunoSEQ multiplex PCR, and its TCRdb copy is limited to in-frame clones, with some not included. The sample has around 53,000 clones; 93% are singletons. This specimen consisted of CD4+ or CD8+ T cells sorted from blood, obtained in a trial of the OX40 agonist ivuxolimab. These receptors all come from an adult with an advanced solid tumor such as melanoma, head and neck, liver or kidney cancer. The CDR3 runs from the conserved cysteine through the conserved F or W. The D gene is left open where the match is weak. Clone size is shown for a subset of rows, as once, few, many or a class of expanded clone.

V gene: TRBV6-6
clone size: .
J gene: TRBJ2-7
D gene: .
CDR3 protein: CASSRGEQYF
CDR3 DNA: TGTGCCAGCAGTAGGGGTGAGCAGTACTTC

V gene: TRBV9
clone size: .
J gene: TRBJ1-2
D gene: TRBD1
CDR3 protein: CASSVGGTGNNGYTF
CDR3 DNA: TGTGCCAGCAGCGTAGGAGGGACAGGGAATAATGGCTACACCTTC

V gene: TRBV4-3
clone size: .
J gene: TRBJ2-1
D gene: .
CDR3 protein: CASSQDKGGPAYNEQFF
CDR3 DNA: TGCGCCAGCAGCCAAGATAAAGGAGGGCCGGCCTACAATGAGCAGTTCTTC

V gene: TRBV11-2
clone size: .
J gene: TRBJ2-7
D gene: .
CDR3 protein: CASSFAPPYEQYF
CDR3 DNA: TGTGCCAGCAGCTTTGCTCCTCCCTACGAGCAGTACTTC

V gene: TRBV4-3
clone size: .
J gene: TRBJ2-4
D gene: TRBD2
CDR3 protein: CASSQATSGWGTENIQYF
CDR3 DNA: TGCGCCAGCAGCCAAGCAACTAGCGGGTGGGGAACGGAAAACATTCAGTACTTC

V gene: TRBV11-2
clone size: .
J gene: TRBJ2-7
D gene: .
CDR3 protein: CASSTRERNYEQYF
CDR3 DNA: TGTGCCAGCAGCACCCGAGAAAGGAACTACGAGCAGTACTTC

V gene: TRBV27
clone size: .
J gene: TRBJ2-7
D gene: TRBD1
CDR3 protein: CASRRGQGYEQYF
CDR3 DNA: TGTGCCAGCAGGCGGGGACAGGGCTACGAGCAGTACTTC

V gene: TRBV7-9
clone size: .
J gene: TRBJ2-7
D gene: .
CDR3 protein: CASSPQGSEQYF
CDR3 DNA: TGTGCCAGCAGCCCACAGGGTTCCGAGCAGTACTTC

V gene: TRBV5-6
clone size: .
J gene: TRBJ2-1
D gene: .
CDR3 protein: CASSFPGGSYNEQFF
CDR3 DNA: TGTGCCAGCAGTTTTCCCGGGGGCTCCTACAATGAGCAGTTCTTC

V gene: TRBV28
clone size: once
J gene: TRBJ2-3
D gene: .
CDR3 protein: CASSLDTSTDTQYF
CDR3 DNA: TGTGCCAGCAGTTTGGACACTAGCACAGATACGCAGTATTTT

V gene: TRBV21-1
clone size: .
J gene: TRBJ1-2
D gene: .
CDR3 protein: CASSNQGCYGYTF
CDR3 DNA: TGTGCCAGCAGCAATCAGGGGTGCTATGGCTACACCTTC

V gene: TRBV27
clone size: .
J gene: TRBJ2-2
D gene: .
CDR3 protein: CASTLLTGAADTGELFF
CDR3 DNA: TGTGCCAGCACCCTTCTGACAGGAGCGGCCGACACCGGGGAGCTGTTTTTT

V gene: TRBV7-9
clone size: .
J gene: TRBJ2-7
D gene: .
CDR3 protein: CASSLTYEQYF
CDR3 DNA: TGTGCCAGCAGCTTAACCTACGAGCAGTACTTC

V gene: TRBV7-6
clone size: .
J gene: TRBJ1-1
D gene: .
CDR3 protein: CASSIDFMNTEAFF
CDR3 DNA: TGTGCCAGCAGCATAGATTTTATGAACACTGAAGCTTTCTTT

V gene: TRBV27
clone size: .
J gene: TRBJ2-7
D gene: TRBD1
CDR3 protein: CASSLTMGRGTYEQYF
CDR3 DNA: TGTGCCAGCAGTCTCACCATGGGCAGGGGGACCTACGAGCAGTACTTC

V gene: TRBV7-8
clone size: .
J gene: TRBJ2-5
D gene: TRBD2
CDR3 protein: CASRLSGGETQYF
CDR3 DNA: TGTGCCAGCCGTCTATCGGGGGGAGAGACCCAGTACTTC

V gene: TRBV9
clone size: .
J gene: TRBJ2-1
D gene: TRBD2
CDR3 protein: CASSVYSGVGDEQFF
CDR3 DNA: TGTGCCAGCAGCGTATATAGCGGGGTTGGGGATGAGCAGTTCTTC

V gene: TRBV13
clone size: .
J gene: TRBJ2-2
D gene: .
CDR3 protein: CASKENGELFF
CDR3 DNA: TGTGCCAGCAAGGAGAACGGGGAGCTGTTTTTT

V gene: TRBV27
clone size: once
J gene: TRBJ2-5
D gene: TRBD2
CDR3 protein: CASGRLAGGLHETQYF
CDR3 DNA: TGTGCCAGCGGCCGACTAGCGGGAGGCCTACACGAGACCCAGTACTTC

V gene: TRBV7-6
clone size: .
J gene: TRBJ1-3
D gene: .
CDR3 protein: CASSPEQVATGNTIYF
CDR3 DNA: TGTGCCAGCAGCCCCGAGCAGGTAGCGACTGGAAACACCATATATTTT

V gene: TRBV27
clone size: .
J gene: TRBJ2-3
D gene: TRBD2
CDR3 protein: CASSFGLAGASTDTQYF
CDR3 DNA: TGTGCCAGCAGTTTCGGGCTAGCGGGAGCATCCACAGATACGCAGTATTTT

V gene: TRBV13
clone size: .
J gene: TRBJ2-4
D gene: .
CDR3 protein: CASSLKASDKNIQYF
CDR3 DNA: TGTGCCAGCAGCTTAAAGGCTAGCGACAAAAACATTCAGTACTTC

V gene: TRBV27
clone size: .
J gene: TRBJ2-4
D gene: .
CDR3 protein: CASSFIDGKNIQYF
CDR3 DNA: TGTGCCAGCAGTTTTATAGACGGGAAAAACATTCAGTACTTC

V gene: TRBV7-9
clone size: medium-sized
J gene: TRBJ2-7
D gene: .
CDR3 protein: CASSLPGSYEQYF
CDR3 DNA: TGTGCCAGCAGCTTACCAGGGTCCTACGAGCAGTACTTC

V gene: TRBV27
clone size: .
J gene: TRBJ2-7
D gene: .
CDR3 protein: CASSFGGSSYEQYF
CDR3 DNA: TGTGCCAGCAGTTTCGGTGGGAGCTCCTACGAGCAGTACTTC

V gene: TRBV11-2
clone size: once
J gene: TRBJ1-1
D gene: .
CDR3 protein: CASSGTGLNTEAFF
CDR3 DNA: TGTGCCAGCAGCGGGACGGGACTTAACACTGAAGCTTTCTTT

V gene: TRBV4-3
clone size: .
J gene: TRBJ2-2
D gene: .
CDR3 protein: CATIKFGELFF
CDR3 DNA: TGCGCCACGATTAAGTTCGGGGAGCTGTTTTTT